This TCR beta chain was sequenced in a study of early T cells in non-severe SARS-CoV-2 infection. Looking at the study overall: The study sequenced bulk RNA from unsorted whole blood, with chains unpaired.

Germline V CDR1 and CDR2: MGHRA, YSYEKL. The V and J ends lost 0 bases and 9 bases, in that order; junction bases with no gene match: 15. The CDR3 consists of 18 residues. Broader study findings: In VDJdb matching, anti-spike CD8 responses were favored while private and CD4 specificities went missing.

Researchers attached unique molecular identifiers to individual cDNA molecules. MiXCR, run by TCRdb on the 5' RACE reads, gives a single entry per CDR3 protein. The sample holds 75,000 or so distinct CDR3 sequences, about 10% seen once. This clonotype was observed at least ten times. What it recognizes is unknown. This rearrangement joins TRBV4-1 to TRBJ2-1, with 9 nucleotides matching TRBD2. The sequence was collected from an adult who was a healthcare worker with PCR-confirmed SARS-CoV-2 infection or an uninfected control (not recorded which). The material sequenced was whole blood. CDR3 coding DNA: TGCGCCAGCAGCCAAGATGCGACGCTAGGACTAGCGAGGGTTGAGCAGTTCTTC. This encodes CASSQDATLGLARVEQFF.